Shown below are 18 T cell receptor beta chains from a single sample sequenced in a study of T cells after yellow fever vaccination. TCRdb processed the 5' RACE reads anew with MiXCR; each CDR3 protein has one entry. In the table there are approximately 340,000 distinct CDR3 sequences, 8.7% of which are singletons. Material: PBMCs, obtained on the day of the first yellow fever vaccination. Source of these receptors: a man aged 18-30 years who received the YFV17D yellow fever vaccine.

This clonotype was detected only a few times. V usage is TRBV3-1 and J usage is TRBJ1-2; TRBD1 aligns across 11 bases. CDR1 is LGHDT, CDR2 YNNKEL, per germline (reference sequence). The CDR3 runs to 14 residues. V gave up 4 bases and J gave up 8 bases; unmatched junction bases: 6. CDR3 protein: CASSLLRTGGGYTF. CDR3 bases: TGTGCCAGCAGCCTTCTCAGGACAGGGGGCGGCTACACCTTC. The entire variable domain, with the rest obtained from reference TRBV3-1 and TRBJ1-2, is as follows: DTAVSQTPKYLVTQMGNDKSIKCEQNLGHDTMYWYKQDSKKFLKIMFSYNNKELIINETVPNRFSPKSPDKAHLNLHINSLELGDSAVYFCASSLLRTGGGYTFGSGTRLTVV.

The sample holds a few counts of this clonotype. V and J are TRBV6-1 and TRBJ2-7; perhaps TRBD1 as D (7 bases). Germline CDR1 and CDR2: MNHNS and SASEGT. The CDR3 loop spans 12 amino acids. The V gene lost 4 bases and the J gene lost 7 bases, with 11 bases spanning the gap. The CDR3 DNA is TGTGCCAGCAGTGCACAGGGGAGGGAGCAGTACTTC. It yields the protein CASSAQGREQYF.

The chain links TRBV5-1 to TRBJ2-3; 10 nucleotides match TRBD2. Per the germline V gene, CDR1 is SGHRS and CDR2 is YFSETQ. The junction had 7 bases not matched to a gene; V was cut back by 3 bases and J by 0 bases. There are 17 residues in the CDR3. The CDR3 DNA follows: TGCGCCAGCAGCTCGCCGAGCGGGGGGGCAAGCACAGATACGCAGTATTTT. Its translation: CASSSPSGGASTDTQYF.

Only a few counts were recorded for this clonotype. The J gene is TRBJ2-1, the V gene TRBV12-3 or TRBV12-4, with 7 bases matching TRBD2. The CDR3 totals 15 residues. The V and J ends lost 7 bases and 7 bases, in that order; junction bases with no gene match: 13. In DNA form, the CDR3 reads TGTGCCAGCACCGCAGGGAGGGGAGATAAGAATGAGCAGTTCTTC. It codes for CASTAGRGDKNEQFF.

The chain is built from TRBV10-2 and TRBJ1-2, with D maybe TRBD1 (5 bases). CDR1 is WSHSY, CDR2 SAAADI, per germline. The ends were cut back, 3 bases at V and 4 bases at J, with 15 bases in the middle. The CDR3 totals 15 residues. The CDR3 DNA sequence: TGCGCCAGCAGTGAAAACCGGGACGGCGCCTATGGCTACACCTTC. Encoded protein: CASSENRDGAYGYTF.

This clonotype was seen repeatedly, ten times or more. The gene calls are TRBV4-3 and TRBJ1-4; D perhaps matches TRBD1 (5 bases). CDR3 size: 16 residues. Per germline, CDR1 LGHNA and CDR2 YSLEER. Trimming shortened V by 4 bases and J by 3 bases, and 15 bases separated the two germline ends. CDR3 nucleotides: TGCGCCAGCAGCCCGTCCCCGGGACGGGCTAATGAAAAACTGTTTTTT. Translation: CASSPSPGRANEKLFF.

In this sample, this clonotype turned up a few times. This rearrangement joins TRBV7-2 to TRBJ2-5, with TRBD1 matching over 7 bases. The CDR3 totals 14 residues. V lost 5 bases and J lost 0; bases outside the gene matches: 3. In germline, CDR1 is SGHTA, CDR2 FQGNSA. CDR3 loop: CASSIQGHQETQYF. As DNA, the CDR3 is TGTGCCAGCAGCATACAGGGGCACCAAGAGACCCAGTACTTC.

This clonotype was found many times. V usage is TRBV12-3 or TRBV12-4 and J usage is TRBJ2-4; D unclear. The V end lost 3 bases, the J end lost 6 bases, and 15 bases lay between the germline ends. This CDR3 is built from 15 residues. In nucleotides, the CDR3 is TGTGCCAGCAGTTTGTCCAGAACTACTCGAAACATTCAGTACTTC. Amino acids: CASSLSRTTRNIQYF.

The J gene is TRBJ1-6, the V gene TRBV5-4; D unresolved. V lost 4 bases, J lost 10 bases, and 18 bases lay in between. The CDR3 sequence is 15 residues long. Germline lookup yields CDR1 SGHNT and CDR2 YYREEE (reference sequence). CDR3 residues: CASSPSDGLSSPLHF. Written as DNA, the CDR3 is TGTGCCAGCAGCCCATCCGACGGACTCTCATCACCCCTCCACTTT.

J is TRBJ1-3 and V is TRBV5-5; D unresolved. The CDR3 is 15 amino acids. Deletions cut 4 bases from V and 4 bases from J, with 15 bases between. The germline gives CDR1 SGHKS, CDR2 YYEKEE (reference sequence). DNA of the CDR3: TGTGCCAGCAGCACGGACGGGAACTTCGGAAACACCATATATTTT. Its translation is CASSTDGNFGNTIYF. The variable domain in full, completed from reference TRBV5-5 and TRBJ1-3, reads DAGVTQSPTHLIKTRGQQVTLRCSPISGHKSVSWYQQVLGQGPQFIFQYYEKEERGRGNFPDRFSARQFPNYSSELNVNALLLGDSALYLCASSTDGNFGNTIYFGEGSWLTVV.

J is TRBJ1-6 and V is TRBV7-9; perhaps TRBD1 as D (5 bases). Germline CDR1 and CDR2: SEHNR and FQNEAQ (reference sequence). V lost 6 bases to trimming and J lost 6 bases, with 18 bases between them. This CDR3 has 16 amino acids. CDR3 sequence (DNA): TGTGCCAGCAGGCCCTCTGGGGCAGCCTCTAATTCACCCCTCCACTTT. This codes for CASRPSGAASNSPLHF.

This clonotype has only a few counts. The genes are TRBV5-1 and TRBJ1-1, with TRBD1 matching over 12 bases. Germline trimming cut 4 bases from V and 10 bases from J; bases unmatched to any gene: 5. This CDR3 comprises 13 residues. The germline V gene has CDR1 SGHRS and CDR2 YFSETQ. As DNA, the CDR3 is TGCGCCAGCAGCCCAGGGACAGGGGGCGCAGCTTTCTTT. Translating it yields CASSPGTGGAAFF.

This clonotype has a handful of counts. V usage is TRBV6-5 and J usage is TRBJ1-5, with D uncertain. Between the trimmed V and J ends, which lost 1 base and 7 bases, there was a span of 11 bases. This CDR3 has 14 residues. CDR1 and CDR2 (germline): MNHEY, SVGAGI. Here the CDR3 reads CASSYFSGLQPQHF. CDR3 nucleotides: TGTGCCAGCAGTTACTTTAGCGGGCTCCAGCCCCAGCATTTT.

This clonotype was found many times. The V and J genes are TRBV6-4 and TRBJ1-6; D remains ambiguous. CDR1 and CDR2 (germline): MRHNA, SNTAGT. The CDR3 consists of 14 residues. The germline V and J ends were trimmed by 2 bases and 4 bases, with 6 bases remaining between them. The CDR3 loop reads CASSDNGYNSPLHF. The CDR3 DNA sequence: TGTGCCAGCAGTGACAACGGGTATAATTCACCCCTCCACTTT.

The chain combines TRBV18 with TRBJ1-1; D unresolved. The V end was cut by 0 bases, the J end by 0 bases, with 5 bases between. The length of the CDR3 is 14 residues. The germline V gene has CDR1 KGHSH and CDR2 LQKENI. CDR3 nucleotides: TGTGCCAGCTCACCACCGGAGATGAACACTGAAGCTTTCTTT. This sequence encodes CASSPPEMNTEAFF.

The V and J genes are TRBV29-1 and TRBJ2-5; D possibly corresponds to TRBD2 (6 bases). CDR1 is SQVTM, CDR2 ANQGSEA, per germline. V lost 0 bases to trimming and J lost 2 bases, with 22 bases between them. This CDR3 contains 18 residues. In DNA form, the CDR3 reads TGCAGCGTTGAAGACCTCTCCTTCGGGACTCCCCCTCAAGAGACCCAGTACTTC. Encoded protein: CSVEDLSFGTPPQETQYF.

This clonotype was counted only a few times. J is TRBJ2-7 and V is TRBV18; the D call may be TRBD1 or TRBD2 (5 bases each). Germline V gene sequence: CDR1 KGHSH, CDR2 LQKENI. This CDR3 is built from 15 residues. Deletions cut 6 bases from V and 0 bases from J, with 15 bases between. The CDR3 coding sequence is TGTGCCAGCTCCCGGGCCCCAGGGAGCTCCTACGAGCAGTACGTC. Protein: CASSRAPGSSYEQYV.

In its sample, this clonotype was seen many times. The V and J genes are TRBV5-1 and TRBJ2-5; 12 nucleotides match TRBD2. Trimming removed 4 bases from V and 2 bases from J; junction bases left unmatched: 3. CDR3 length: 15 amino acids. Germline loops: CDR1 SGHRS, CDR2 YFSETQ. CDR3 DNA: TGCGCCAGCAGCAGCGGACTAGCGGGGCAAGAGACCCAGTACTTC. It encodes CASSSGLAGQETQYF.